This is a list of T cell receptor beta chains from one sample in a study of graft-versus-host responses after intestinal transplantation. The assay was immunoSEQ multiplex PCR, and TCRdb's table has in-frame clones only and misses some. The sample records tens of thousands of clones, over 75% being singletons. Their specific antigens are unknown. The input for sequencing was unstimulated CD4+ T cells sorted from spleen or lymph node cells, taken before transplant. The origin of the receptors is a human donor who was the organ donor for an intestinal transplant. Each CDR3 is given with its conserved first and last residue. A D gene is named only where the DNA matches it firmly. For some rows the clone size is stated as once, few or many, or as a class when expanded; others skip it.

clone_size j_call d_call v_call cdr3_aa cdr3_nt
NA TRBJ1-4 TRBD1 TRBV7-6 CASRPGQGANEKLFF TGTGCCAGCAGACCCGGACAGGGAGCTAATGAAAAACTGTTTTTT
NA TRBJ1-1 NA TRBV27 CASSSPPRNTEAFF TGTGCCAGCAGCTCTCCCCCCAGGAACACTGAAGCTTTCTTT
NA TRBJ1-2 TRBD1 TRBV5-1 CASSLDEGAGYGYTF TGCGCCAGCAGCTTGGACGAGGGGGCGGGCTATGGCTACACCTTC
NA TRBJ2-5 NA TRBV18 CATQSIREETQYF TGTGCCACTCAGTCAATCAGGGAAGAGACCCAGTACTTC
NA TRBJ2-3 NA TRBV7-8 CASSLVARTDTQYF TGTGCCAGCAGCTTAGTAGCGCGCACAGATACGCAGTATTTT
NA TRBJ2-1 NA TRBV7-2 CASSLRDFQQFF TGTGCCAGCAGCCTTCGGGACTTTCAGCAGTTCTTC
NA TRBJ1-2 TRBD1 TRBV27 CASGQGNGYTF TGTGCCAGCGGACAGGGAAATGGCTACACCTTC
NA TRBJ2-6 NA TRBV19 CASSYGASGANVLTF TGTGCCAGTAGCTATGGGGCCTCTGGGGCCAACGTCCTGACTTTC
NA TRBJ2-6 NA TRBV29-1 CSVRGGAGANVLTF TGCAGCGTTCGAGGGGGGGCTGGGGCCAACGTCCTGACTTTC
NA TRBJ1-4 TRBD1 TRBV27 CASRMGLTGDSEKLFF TGTGCCAGCAGGATGGGGTTGACAGGGGATTCTGAAAAACTGTTTTTT
NA TRBJ2-3 NA TRBV5-1 CASSLVLRGGTGSDTQYF TGCGCCAGCAGCTTGGTTCTACGCGGGGGGACAGGGTCAGATACGCAGTATTTT
NA TRBJ1-5 TRBD1 TRBV6-5 CASRSTGNSNQPQHF TGTGCCAGCAGGTCGACAGGGAATAGCAATCAGCCCCAGCATTTT
NA TRBJ2-1 TRBD1 TRBV6-1 CASRGQGGYNEQFF TGTGCCAGCAGGGGACAGGGGGGTTACAATGAGCAGTTCTTC
NA TRBJ1-6 NA TRBV6-6 CASINHSESYNSPLHF TGTGCCAGCATAAACCACTCCGAATCCTATAATTCACCCCTCCACTTT
NA TRBJ1-4 NA TRBV13 CASSLRSGREKLFF TGTGCCAGCAGCTTAAGGTCTGGGCGTGAAAAACTGTTTTTT
NA TRBJ1-5 TRBD1 TRBV18 CASSPGTESYSNQPQHF TGTGCCAGCTCGCCCGGGACAGAGAGTTATAGCAATCAGCCCCAGCATTTT
once TRBJ1-4 NA TRBV5-6 CASEEAGVVEKLFF TGTGCCAGCGAGGAGGCAGGGGTGGTTGAAAAACTGTTTTTT
NA TRBJ2-1 TRBD2 TRBV7-2 CASSLAWRGGRDEQFF TGTGCCAGCAGCTTAGCGTGGCGGGGGGGCAGGGATGAGCAGTTCTTC
NA TRBJ1-3 NA TRBV18 CASSSDSGGNTIYF TGTGCCAGCTCGTCCGACAGTGGTGGAAACACCATATATTTT
NA TRBJ2-1 NA TRBV25-1 CASSESKSGRVAYNEQFF TGTGCCAGCAGTGAATCAAAAAGTGGGCGGGTGGCCTACAATGAGCAGTTCTTC
once TRBJ2-3 TRBD2 TRBV7-9 CASSLTGTSGSLDTQYF TGTGCCAGCAGCTTAACAGGGACTAGCGGGAGTCTCGATACGCAGTATTTT
few TRBJ2-2 NA TRBV4-1 CASRPGVGIPGELFF TGCGCCAGCAGACCCGGGGTAGGCATCCCCGGGGAGCTGTTTTTT
NA TRBJ2-2 NA TRBV5-4 CASGEETIRSTGELFF TGTGCCAGCGGGGAGGAGACAATACGGAGCACCGGGGAGCTGTTTTTT
NA TRBJ2-1 NA TRBV5-4 CASSLFGLRDNEQFF TGTGCCAGCAGCTTGTTTGGACTCCGGGACAATGAGCAGTTCTTC
few TRBJ1-5 NA TRBV28 CASSSEDGQNTQPQHF TGTGCCAGCAGTTCAGAGGACGGACAGAATACACAGCCCCAGCATTTT
NA TRBJ2-2 NA TRBV9 CASSITSTGELFF TGTGCCAGCAGCATAACTAGCACCGGGGAGCTGTTTTTT
NA TRBJ2-2 TRBD2 TRBV10-2 CASRQRTGGNTGELFF TGCGCCAGCAGGCAACGAACGGGGGGGAACACCGGGGAGCTGTTTTTT
NA TRBJ2-3 NA TRBV7-2 CASRSGLGTGTDTQYF TGTGCCAGCAGATCTGGACTGGGCACCGGCACAGATACGCAGTATTTT
once TRBJ1-1 NA TRBV5-1 CASSLDLRGGWTEAFF TGCGCCAGCAGCTTGGATCTTAGGGGGGGTTGGACTGAAGCTTTCTTT
NA TRBJ2-2 NA TRBV29-1 CSGGLNTGELFF TGCAGCGGAGGGTTAAACACCGGGGAGCTGTTTTTT
NA TRBJ2-1 TRBD2 TRBV19 CASTPRGGDGKLYNEQFF TGTGCCAGCACCCCCCGGGGGGGGGATGGGAAACTTTACAATGAGCAGTTCTTC
once TRBJ1-1 NA TRBV2 CASSEAPASRNTEAFF TGTGCCAGCAGTGAAGCCCCGGCCTCTAGGAACACTGAAGCTTTCTTT
once TRBJ1-1 NA TRBV11-2 CASSLGATEAFF TGTGCCAGCAGCTTAGGGGCCACTGAAGCTTTCTTT
once TRBJ1-4 NA TRBV6-5 CASGFRGSPNEKLFF TGTGCCAGCGGATTCCGGGGTAGCCCTAATGAAAAACTGTTTTTT
NA TRBJ1-2 NA TRBV29-1 CSVETRNYGYTF TGCAGCGTGGAAACGAGGAACTATGGCTACACCTTC
NA TRBJ2-5 NA TRBV5-6 CASGGDPIGETQYF TGTGCCAGCGGCGGGGACCCCATTGGAGAGACCCAGTACTTC
NA TRBJ2-2 TRBD1 TRBV6-1 CASSDARDRVRKNTGELFF TGTGCCAGCAGTGACGCCCGGGACAGGGTGAGGAAAAACACCGGGGAGCTGTTTTTT
NA TRBJ1-3 NA TRBV19 CASMSTGNTIYF TGTGCCAGTATGAGTACCGGAAACACCATATATTTT
few TRBJ2-2 TRBD1 TRBV10-3 CAIRDRENTGELFF TGTGCCATCCGGGACAGGGAGAACACCGGGGAGCTGTTTTTT
NA TRBJ1-2 NA TRBV28 CASSGGANYGYTF TGTGCCAGCTCCGGCGGGGCTAACTATGGCTACACCTTC
once TRBJ2-2 TRBD2 TRBV4-3 CASSQDLLVAGGGAGELFF TGCGCCAGCAGCCAAGATCTCCTGGTTGCTGGCGGGGGGGCCGGGGAGCTGTTTTTT
NA TRBJ1-5 NA TRBV28 CASSFGQMYHQPQHF TGTGCCAGCAGTTTTGGTCAGATGTACCATCAGCCCCAGCATTTT
NA TRBJ2-2 TRBD1 TRBV7-9 CASRWDSRGGELFF TGTGCCAGCAGATGGGACAGCCGTGGGGGGGAGCTGTTTTTT
NA TRBJ2-5 NA TRBV28 CASSPGGGPQETQYF TGTGCCAGCAGCCCTGGGGGGGGGCCCCAAGAGACCCAGTACTTC
NA TRBJ2-1 TRBD2 TRBV30 CAWSWGGDPPGEQFF TGTGCCTGGAGTTGGGGGGGGGACCCCCCTGGAGAGCAGTTCTTC
NA TRBJ2-4 NA TRBV11-3 CASSLDQNIQYF TGTGCCAGCAGCTTAGATCAGAACATTCAGTACTTC
NA TRBJ2-5 TRBD1 TRBV19 CASSPTGQETQYF TGTGCCAGTAGTCCGACAGGGCAAGAGACCCAGTACTTC
NA TRBJ2-3 NA TRBV15 CATSRVEAWYTDTQYF TGTGCCACCAGCAGAGTTGAGGCCTGGTACACAGATACGCAGTATTTT
NA TRBJ2-3 TRBD2 TRBV29-1 CSVPALGAGGPTDTQYF TGCAGCGTACCAGCCTTGGGAGCGGGGGGGCCGACAGATACGCAGTATTTT
NA TRBJ1-4 TRBD1 TRBV9 CASSGGNIAGTGIGKLFF TGTGCCAGCAGCGGGGGTAACATTGCCGGGACAGGGATTGGAAAACTGTTTTTT
NA TRBJ1-5 NA TRBV27 CASSLTRFGGQPQHF TGTGCCAGCAGTTTAACAAGATTCGGAGGTCAGCCCCAGCATTTT
few TRBJ2-5 TRBD2 TRBV4-2 CASSLGTNQETQYF TGTGCCAGCAGCCTCGGGACTAACCAAGAGACCCAGTACTTC
NA TRBJ2-1 NA TRBV5-6 CASSLAWTYNEQFF TGTGCCAGCAGCTTGGCGTGGACATACAATGAGCAGTTCTTC
NA TRBJ2-4 TRBD1 TRBV4-1 CASSHLGQGKNIQYF TGCGCCAGCAGCCACCTTGGACAGGGGAAAAACATTCAGTACTTC
NA TRBJ1-5 NA TRBV19 CASRAPVGNQPQHF TGTGCCAGTAGGGCCCCGGTCGGGAATCAGCCCCAGCATTTT
NA TRBJ2-5 NA TRBV6-6 CASSYSGEETQYF TGTGCCAGCAGTTACTCAGGGGAAGAGACCCAGTACTTC
NA TRBJ2-1 TRBD1 TRBV2 CASRMGDSSYNEQFF TGTGCCAGCAGGATGGGGGACAGCTCCTACAATGAGCAGTTCTTC